One and the same sample provided the 12 T cell receptor beta chains below, sequenced in a study of shared clonotypes between healthy human individuals. Only in-frame clones appear in the TCRdb table, and some are missing; sequencing was by immunoSEQ multiplex PCR. The sample contains 950,000 to 1,200,000 clones, roughly 80% of which appear only once. The sample consisted of memory CD4+ T cells from PBMCs. The subset here: CD45RA-negative fraction. These receptors were obtained from a man aged 18 to 29 in good health. Some clones in this sample may be carry-over from other donors' samples.

This clone has only a few counts. This chain connects TRBV2 to TRBJ2-3, with 8 bases aligning to TRBD1. V shed 4 bases, J shed 1 base, and the junction held 1 base outside the gene matches. Germline V CDR1 and CDR2: SNHLY, FYNNEI. This CDR3 is 14 amino acids long. CDR3 residues: CASSVQGGTDTQYF. The CDR3 DNA sequence: TGTGCCAGCAGTGTACAGGGGGGCACAGATACGCAGTATTTT.

A note on this clone: The sample has other DNA sequences that encode this CDR3 too. This chain uses TRBV18 with TRBJ2-2; D gene unclear. Germline V gene sequence: CDR1 KGHSH, CDR2 LQKENI. The CDR3 is made up of 14 amino acids. Deletions cut 0 bases from V and 5 bases from J, with 7 bases between. The CDR3 region is CASSPPYNTGELFF. The DNA of the CDR3 is TGTGCCAGCTCACCACCCTATAATACCGGGGAGCTGTTTTTT.

This chain uses TRBV28 with TRBJ1-4; perhaps TRBD1 as D (5 bases). This CDR3 has 14 amino acids. V gave up 5 bases and J gave up 1 base, with 8 bases separating them. Germline lookup yields CDR1 MDHEN and CDR2 SYDVKM. Here the CDR3 reads CASSQGGTNEKLFF. The CDR3 nucleotides read TGTGCCAGCAGTCAGGGCGGAACTAATGAAAAACTGTTTTTT.

This clone was counted a few times. This chain uses TRBV6-5 with TRBJ1-1, with D possibly being TRBD1 (6 bases). This CDR3 contains 15 residues. Deletions cut 6 bases from V and 3 bases from J, with 17 bases between. The germline V gene has CDR1 MNHEY and CDR2 SVGAGI. The CDR3 protein is CASRRTRGIHTEAFF. The CDR3 DNA reads as TGTGCCAGCAGACGGACCAGGGGTATTCACACTGAAGCTTTCTTT.

Here the CDR3 reads CASSLGSARADTQYF. The CDR3 DNA follows: TGTGCCAGCAGCTTGGGGTCAGCCAGAGCAGATACGCAGTATTTT. The rearrangement links TRBV5-6 to TRBJ2-3; D is uncertain. Between the trimmed V and J ends, which lost 0 bases and 4 bases, there was a span of 12 bases. CDR1 is SGHDT and CDR2 is YYEEEE in the germline V gene. CDR3 length: 15 amino acids.

The chain combines TRBV27 with TRBJ2-7, with unresolved D. Between the trimmed V and J ends, which lost 8 bases and 6 bases, there was a span of 5 bases. Per germline, CDR1 MNHEY and CDR2 SMNVEV (reference sequence). The CDR3 loop spans 9 amino acids. CDR3 bases: TGTGCCAGCCCCCCCGAGCAGTACTTC. It yields the protein CASPPEQYF.

This clone came up once. The chain recombines TRBV19 with TRBJ1-1; D remains ambiguous. Trimming stripped 7 bases from V and 6 bases from J, with 18 bases between. The germline V gene encodes CDR1 LNHDA and CDR2 SQIVND (reference sequence). This CDR3 is 14 amino acids long. CDR3 protein: CASTSGSTRAEAFF. CDR3 DNA sequence: TGTGCCAGTACCTCGGGATCCACTCGGGCTGAAGCTTTCTTT.

DNA of the CDR3: TGTGCCAGCAGTTCCCCTGCCCGGGCCGAGCAGTACTTC. It is translated as CASSSPARAEQYF. This chain uses TRBV28 with TRBJ2-7; D unclear. The CDR3 contains 13 residues. The germline gives CDR1 MDHEN, CDR2 SYDVKM. V was shortened by 4 bases and J by 6 bases, with 13 bases between the two germline ends.

V and J are TRBV7-6 and TRBJ2-2, with no clear D. The germline gives CDR1 SGHVS, CDR2 FNYEAQ. The CDR3 is made up of 14 amino acids. The V and J ends lost 2 bases and 6 bases respectively, with 10 bases between them. Written as DNA, the CDR3 is TGTGCCAGCAGCTTAATAGACCCGCCCGGGGAGCTGTTTTTT. Translating it yields CASSLIDPPGELFF.

V and J are TRBV14 and TRBJ2-7; D gene unclear. The CDR3 covers 12 residues. From germline, CDR1 is SGHDN and CDR2 FVKESK. V was trimmed by 8 bases and J by 0 bases, leaving 8 bases between them. CDR3 coding DNA: TGTGCCAGCGGTAGGAGCTCCTACGAGCAGTACTTC. As protein: CASGRSSYEQYF.

The gene calls are TRBV7-2 and TRBJ1-2; the D is unclear. CDR1 and CDR2 (germline): SGHTA, FQGNSA. Trimming pared 5 bases from V and 4 bases from J, leaving 11 bases between. The CDR3 extends over 13 amino acids. The DNA of the CDR3 is TGTGCCAGCAGCCCCCCCGGGAGCTATGGCTACACCTTC. It is translated as CASSPPGSYGYTF. The full variable domain, its missing parts supplied by reference TRBV7-2 and TRBJ1-2, is GAGVSQSPSNKVTEKGKDVELRCDPISGHTALYWYRQSLGQGLEFLIYFQGNSAPDKSGLPSDRFSAERTGGSVSTLTIQRTQQEDSAVYLCASSPPGSYGYTFGSGTRLTVV.

For the CDR3, the DNA is TGTGCCAGCAGCTCGGGAGGGCAGCATCGGCAGCCCCAGCATTTT. Its protein is CASSSGGQHRQPQHF. V is TRBV5-8 and J is TRBJ1-5, with unresolved D. The CDR3 runs 15 residues. V dropped 3 bases and J dropped 7 bases, with 17 bases sitting between them. CDR1 is SGHTS and CDR2 is YDEGEE in the germline V gene.